This TCR beta chain appears in the sequencing data of a study of shared clonotypes between healthy human individuals. Whole-study findings and limits: Depth of sequencing was expected to influence donor clonotype sharing. The small donor group covered limited genetic and exposure diversity.

With regard to this clone: What it binds is not known.

Method: immunoSEQ multiplex PCR; TCRdb's copy keeps in-frame clones and lacks some. The sample consists of about 1.5 million clones, approximately 98% of them appearing once. The V gene lost 3 bases and the J gene lost 4 bases, with 16 bases spanning the gap. Germline V gene lookup returns CDR1 MNHNY and CDR2 SVGAGI (reference sequence). The CDR3 runs to 15 residues. Every donor, a Caucasian adult, lived in Nashville, Tennessee. The rearrangement joins TRBV6-6 to TRBJ2-7; D remains ambiguous. The source material was naive CD4+ T cells sorted from blood. As for subset: CD45RA+ positively selected. The receptor was derived from a man aged 25 to 40 in good health. The CDR3 DNA reads as TGTGCCAGCAGTTATGTCCCGGAGCCAAGGTACGAGCAGTACTTC. Protein product: CASSYVPEPRYEQYF.